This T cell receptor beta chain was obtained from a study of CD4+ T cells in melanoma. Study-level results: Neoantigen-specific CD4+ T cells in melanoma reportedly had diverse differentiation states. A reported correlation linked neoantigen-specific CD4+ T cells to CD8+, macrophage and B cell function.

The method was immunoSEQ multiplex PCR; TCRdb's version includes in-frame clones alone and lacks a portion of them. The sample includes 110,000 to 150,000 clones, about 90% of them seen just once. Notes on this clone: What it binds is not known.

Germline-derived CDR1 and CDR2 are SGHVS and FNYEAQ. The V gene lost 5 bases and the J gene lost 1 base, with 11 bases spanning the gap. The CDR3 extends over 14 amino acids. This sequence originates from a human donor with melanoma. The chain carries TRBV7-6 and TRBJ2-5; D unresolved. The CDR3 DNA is TGTGCCAGCAGCCCGCAACCCGGCCAAGAGACCCAGTACTTC. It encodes CASSPQPGQETQYF. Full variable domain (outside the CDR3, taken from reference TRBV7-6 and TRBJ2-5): GAGVSQSPRYKVTKRGQDVALRCDPISGHVSLYWYRQALGQGPEFLTYFNYEAQQDKSGLPNDRFSAERPEGSISTLTIQRTEQRDSAMYRCASSPQPGQETQYFGPGTRLLVL.